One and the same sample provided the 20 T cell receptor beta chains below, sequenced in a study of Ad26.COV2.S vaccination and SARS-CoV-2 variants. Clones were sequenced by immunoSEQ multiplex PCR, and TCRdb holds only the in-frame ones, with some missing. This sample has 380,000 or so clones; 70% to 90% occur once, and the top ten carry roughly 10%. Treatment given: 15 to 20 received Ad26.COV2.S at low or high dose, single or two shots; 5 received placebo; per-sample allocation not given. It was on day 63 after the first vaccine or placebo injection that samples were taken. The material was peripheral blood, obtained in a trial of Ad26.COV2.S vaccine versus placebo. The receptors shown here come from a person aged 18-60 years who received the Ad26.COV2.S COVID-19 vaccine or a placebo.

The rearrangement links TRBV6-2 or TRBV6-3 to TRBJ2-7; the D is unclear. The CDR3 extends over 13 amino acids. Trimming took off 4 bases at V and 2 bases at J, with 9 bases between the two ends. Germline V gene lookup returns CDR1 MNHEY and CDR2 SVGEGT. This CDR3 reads CASSSSLPYEQYF. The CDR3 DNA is TGTGCCAGCAGTTCCAGTTTGCCCTACGAGCAGTACTTC.

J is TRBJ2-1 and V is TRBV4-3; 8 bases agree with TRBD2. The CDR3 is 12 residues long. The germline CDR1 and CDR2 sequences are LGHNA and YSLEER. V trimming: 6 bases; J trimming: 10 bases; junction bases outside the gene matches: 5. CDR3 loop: CASSLGGGEQFF. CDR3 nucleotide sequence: TGCGCCAGCAGTCTCGGCGGGGGGGAGCAGTTCTTC.

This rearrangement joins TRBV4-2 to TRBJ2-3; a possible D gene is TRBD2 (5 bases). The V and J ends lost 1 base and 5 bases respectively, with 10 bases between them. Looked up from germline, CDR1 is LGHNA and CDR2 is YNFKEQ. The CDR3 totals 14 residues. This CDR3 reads CASSQAAGEDTQYF. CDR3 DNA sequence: TGTGCCAGCAGCCAAGCGGCCGGGGAAGATACGCAGTATTTT.

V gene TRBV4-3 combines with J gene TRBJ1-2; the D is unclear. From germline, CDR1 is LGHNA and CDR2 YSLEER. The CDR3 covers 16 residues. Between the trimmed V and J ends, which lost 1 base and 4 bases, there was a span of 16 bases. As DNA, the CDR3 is TGCGCCAGCAGCCAAGTCCAGTCAGTCGGTTCCTATGGCTACACCTTC. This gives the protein CASSQVQSVGSYGYTF.

The DNA of the CDR3 is TGTGCCAGCAGCTCGGGACTAGCGGCCGATGAGCAGTTCTTC. Protein sequence: CASSSGLAADEQFF. The chain links TRBV11-2 to TRBJ2-1, with 11 nucleotides matching TRBD2. CDR1 is SGHAT and CDR2 is FQNNGV in the germline V gene. V lost 4 bases and J lost 8; bases outside the gene matches: 4. The CDR3 totals 14 residues.

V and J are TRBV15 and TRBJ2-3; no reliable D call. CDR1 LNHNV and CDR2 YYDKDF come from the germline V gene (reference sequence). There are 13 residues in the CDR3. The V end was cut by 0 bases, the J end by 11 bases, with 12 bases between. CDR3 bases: TGTGCCACCAGCAGAGAGGCGCCCGGCGGGCAGTATTTT. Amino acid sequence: CATSREAPGGQYF.

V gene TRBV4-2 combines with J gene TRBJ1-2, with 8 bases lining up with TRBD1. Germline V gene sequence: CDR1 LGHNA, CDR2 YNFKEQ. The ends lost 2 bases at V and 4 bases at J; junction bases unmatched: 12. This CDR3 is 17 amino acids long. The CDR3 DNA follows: TGTGCCAGCAGCCAATTATTGGACAGGGCCACTCTCTATGGCTACACCTTC. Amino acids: CASSQLLDRATLYGYTF.

CDR3 residues: CASGQGFGTDTQYF. DNA of the CDR3: TGTGCCAGTGGTCAGGGATTTGGCACAGATACGCAGTATTTT. The V and J genes are TRBV19 and TRBJ2-3; tentative D call: TRBD1 (5 bases). Germline V lookup: CDR1 LNHDA, CDR2 SQIVND (reference sequence). CDR3 length: 14 amino acids. The germline V and J ends were trimmed by 8 bases and 1 base, with 13 bases remaining between them.

The CDR3 region is CAISEPLRGNEQFF. For the CDR3, the DNA is TGTGCCATCAGTGAGCCCCTTAGAGGAAATGAGCAGTTCTTC. The rearrangement links TRBV10-3 to TRBJ2-1; D unclear. V was clipped by 2 bases and J by 7 bases, with 12 bases between them. CDR1 is ENHRY, CDR2 SYGVKD, per germline. CDR3 length equals 14 residues.

CDR3 amino acids: CASQQGSSYEQYF. CDR3 DNA sequence: TGTGCCAGCCAACAGGGAAGCTCCTACGAGCAGTACTTC. This chain links TRBV19 with TRBJ2-7; TRBD1 is a possible D gene (6 bases). Trimming removed 9 bases from V and 0 bases from J, with 12 bases in between. Per germline, CDR1 LNHDA and CDR2 SQIVND (reference sequence). The CDR3 sequence is 13 residues long.

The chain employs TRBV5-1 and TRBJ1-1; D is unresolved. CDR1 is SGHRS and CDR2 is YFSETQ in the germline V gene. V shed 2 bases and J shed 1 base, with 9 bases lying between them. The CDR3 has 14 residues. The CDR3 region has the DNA TGCGCCAGCAGCTTACGGGCCCCGAACACTGAAGCTTTCTTT. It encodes CASSLRAPNTEAFF.

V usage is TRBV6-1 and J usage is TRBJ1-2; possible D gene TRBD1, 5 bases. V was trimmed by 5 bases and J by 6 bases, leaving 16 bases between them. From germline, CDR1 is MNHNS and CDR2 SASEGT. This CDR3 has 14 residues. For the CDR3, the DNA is TGTGCCAGCAGTCAGGGATCCACCGGAGATGGCTACACCTTC. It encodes CASSQGSTGDGYTF.

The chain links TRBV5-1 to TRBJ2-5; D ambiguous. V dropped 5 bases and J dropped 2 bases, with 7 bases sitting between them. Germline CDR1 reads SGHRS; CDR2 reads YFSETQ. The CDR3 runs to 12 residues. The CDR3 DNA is TGCGCCAGCAGGGCACAGCAAGAGACCCAGTACTTC. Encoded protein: CASRAQQETQYF.

The CDR3 region is CASSMGGRYEQYF. Written as DNA, the CDR3 is TGTGCCAGTAGTATGGGGGGCAGGTACGAGCAGTACTTC. This rearrangement joins TRBV19 to TRBJ2-7, with D possibly called TRBD1 or TRBD2 (6 bases each). V dropped 3 bases and J dropped 4 bases, with 10 bases sitting between them. The CDR3 has 13 amino acids. CDR1 and CDR2 from the germline V gene are LNHDA and SQIVND (reference sequence).

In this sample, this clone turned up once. The CDR3 nucleotides read TGTGCCAGCAGTTTAACGGGCGCCCCGACTAGTAACTTCCGCGAGCAGTACTTC. It translates to CASSLTGAPTSNFREQYF. V is TRBV27 and J is TRBJ2-7; D possibly corresponds to TRBD2 (6 bases). Germline V gene data show CDR1 as MNHEY and CDR2 as SMNVEV (reference sequence). V shed 2 bases and J shed 6 bases, with 26 bases lying between them. The CDR3 loop spans 18 amino acids.

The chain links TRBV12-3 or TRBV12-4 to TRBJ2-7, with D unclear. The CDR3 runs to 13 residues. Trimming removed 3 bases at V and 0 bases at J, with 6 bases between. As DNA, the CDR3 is TGTGCCAGCAGTTTTTTCCCCTCCTACGAGCAGTACTTC. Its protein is CASSFFPSYEQYF.

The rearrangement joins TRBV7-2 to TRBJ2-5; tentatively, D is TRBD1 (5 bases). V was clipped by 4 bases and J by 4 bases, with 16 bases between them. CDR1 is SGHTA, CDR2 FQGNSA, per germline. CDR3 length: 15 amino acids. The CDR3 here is CASSYPGHTRETQYF. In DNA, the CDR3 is TGTGCCAGCAGCTACCCCGGACACACACGAGAGACCCAGTACTTC.

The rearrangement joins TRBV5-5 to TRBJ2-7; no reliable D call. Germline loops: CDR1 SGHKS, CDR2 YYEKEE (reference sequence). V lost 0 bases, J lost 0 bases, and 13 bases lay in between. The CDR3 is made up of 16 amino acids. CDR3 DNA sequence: TGTGCCAGCAGCTTGGCCCAAGGAGCCCTCTCCTACGAGCAGTACTTC. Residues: CASSLAQGALSYEQYF. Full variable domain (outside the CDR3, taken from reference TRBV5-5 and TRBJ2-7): DAGVTQSPTHLIKTRGQQVTLRCSPISGHKSVSWYQQVLGQGPQFIFQYYEKEERGRGNFPDRFSARQFPNYSSELNVNALLLGDSALYLCASSLAQGALSYEQYFGPGTRLTVT.

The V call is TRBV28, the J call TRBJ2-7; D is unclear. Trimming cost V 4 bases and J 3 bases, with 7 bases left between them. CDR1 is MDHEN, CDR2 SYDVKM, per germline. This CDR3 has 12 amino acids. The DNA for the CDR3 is TGTGCCAGCAGTTCCTACCGCTACGAGCAGTACTTC. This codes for CASSSYRYEQYF.

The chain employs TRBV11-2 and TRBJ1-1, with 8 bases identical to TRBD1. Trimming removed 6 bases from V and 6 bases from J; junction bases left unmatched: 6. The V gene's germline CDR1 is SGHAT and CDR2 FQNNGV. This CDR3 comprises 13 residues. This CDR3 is CASRMTGVSEAFF. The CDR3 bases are TGTGCCAGCAGGATGACAGGGGTCTCTGAAGCTTTCTTT.